A selection of T cell receptor beta chains follows, all from one sample in a study of blood T cell repertoires in COVID-19. Profiling relied on immunoSEQ multiplex PCR, and the TCRdb table lists in-frame clones only, not all of them. Here the sample spans some 240,000 clones, about four fifths being singletons. Sequenced material: peripheral blood. All receptors come from a woman aged 80 or over with COVID-19, enrolled during active disease. Each CDR3 is given with its conserved first and last residue. The D gene is left open where the match is weak. Rows give clone size only sometimes, using once, few, many, or a class for an expanded clone.

cdr3_nt: TGTGCCAGCACTCAGGGTAGGGATTTAGATACGCAGTATTTT
cdr3_aa: CASTQGRDLDTQYF
v_call: TRBV5-4
clone_size: .
j_call: TRBJ2-3
d_call: .

cdr3_nt: TGTGCCAGCAGTGAAAAATCGGGGTCCGTTGGAGACATTCAGTACTTC
cdr3_aa: CASSEKSGSVGDIQYF
v_call: TRBV6-1
clone_size: .
j_call: TRBJ2-4
d_call: .

cdr3_nt: TGCAGCGTTGAAGATCGAGGGGAGGCTGAAGCTTTCTTT
cdr3_aa: CSVEDRGEAEAFF
v_call: TRBV29-1
clone_size: .
j_call: TRBJ1-1
d_call: .

cdr3_nt: TGTGCCAGCAGCCAACCGACAGAATCTTATGGCTACACCTTC
cdr3_aa: CASSQPTESYGYTF
v_call: TRBV7-9
clone_size: few
j_call: TRBJ1-2
d_call: .

cdr3_nt: TGTGCCACCAGCAGAGATTATACAGGGCCCATAAAACAGCCCCAGCATTTT
cdr3_aa: CATSRDYTGPIKQPQHF
v_call: TRBV15
clone_size: few
j_call: TRBJ1-5
d_call: .

cdr3_nt: TGTGCCAGTAGTATCCGCGCCCGACAGGGGACTAACTATGGCTACACCTTC
cdr3_aa: CASSIRARQGTNYGYTF
v_call: TRBV19
clone_size: .
j_call: TRBJ1-2
d_call: TRBD1

cdr3_nt: TGTGCCACCGGTGGGGGGGCTAACTATGGCTACACCTTC
cdr3_aa: CATGGGANYGYTF
v_call: TRBV27
clone_size: .
j_call: TRBJ1-2
d_call: .

cdr3_nt: TGCGCCAGCACTGTAACAGGGGGGTACGAGCAGTACTTC
cdr3_aa: CASTVTGGYEQYF
v_call: TRBV5-1
clone_size: .
j_call: TRBJ2-7
d_call: TRBD1

cdr3_nt: TGTGCCAGCAGGTCCTGGGACAGGACCACAGATACGCAGTATTTT
cdr3_aa: CASRSWDRTTDTQYF
v_call: TRBV6-5
clone_size: once
j_call: TRBJ2-3
d_call: TRBD1

cdr3_nt: TGTGCCAGCAGCGATACCCTGCATGGGCCTGGCACAGATACGCAGTATTTT
cdr3_aa: CASSDTLHGPGTDTQYF
v_call: TRBV7-8
clone_size: few
j_call: TRBJ2-3
d_call: .

cdr3_nt: TGTGCCAGCAGCCTTAGCGGGGGGTTCCCCGGGGAGCTGTTTTTT
cdr3_aa: CASSLSGGFPGELFF
v_call: TRBV7-2
clone_size: .
j_call: TRBJ2-2
d_call: TRBD2

cdr3_nt: TGTGCCAGCAGTACAGCGGGAGGGAAAGAGACCCAGTACTTC
cdr3_aa: CASSTAGGKETQYF
v_call: TRBV2
clone_size: .
j_call: TRBJ2-5
d_call: TRBD2

cdr3_nt: TGTGCCAGCAGCTTAGTCCCCCGTGGGCGACAGTTCTTC
cdr3_aa: CASSLVPRGRQFF
v_call: TRBV11-2
clone_size: few
j_call: TRBJ2-1
d_call: .

cdr3_nt: TGCGCCAGCAGCCCCACTGGGACAGGGGGAAGGGAGCAGTACTTC
cdr3_aa: CASSPTGTGGREQYF
v_call: TRBV4-1
clone_size: .
j_call: TRBJ2-7
d_call: TRBD1

cdr3_nt: TGTGCCAGCAAAGATAGCGGGAGGGGCGAGCAGTACTTC
cdr3_aa: CASKDSGRGEQYF
v_call: TRBV12-3/TRBV12-4
clone_size: .
j_call: TRBJ2-7
d_call: TRBD2

cdr3_nt: TGTGCCAGCAGCAAAGGGTTGCACAGCCAGGCGCCCGGAAACACCATATATTTT
cdr3_aa: CASSKGLHSQAPGNTIYF
v_call: TRBV21-1
clone_size: .
j_call: TRBJ1-3
d_call: .

cdr3_nt: TGTGCCAGTCGACAGGGCGTCGGTGGCTACACCTTC
cdr3_aa: CASRQGVGGYTF
v_call: TRBV6-5
clone_size: .
j_call: TRBJ1-2
d_call: TRBD1

cdr3_nt: TGTGCCAGTAGTACTCCGGCACAGCCTAGCACAGATACGCAGTATTTT
cdr3_aa: CASSTPAQPSTDTQYF
v_call: TRBV19
clone_size: .
j_call: TRBJ2-3
d_call: .

cdr3_nt: TGTGCCAGTAGCCCGGACAGGGGCCGAGGGGAGCTGTTTTTT
cdr3_aa: CASSPDRGRGELFF
v_call: TRBV19
clone_size: .
j_call: TRBJ2-2
d_call: TRBD1

cdr3_nt: TGTGCCAGCAGTTACGACTCCGGGGGGGGTCCCTACGAGCAGTACTTC
cdr3_aa: CASSYDSGGGPYEQYF
v_call: TRBV6-5
clone_size: .
j_call: TRBJ2-7
d_call: TRBD2